This T cell receptor (beta chain) was retrieved from a study of T cell responses to AZD1222 COVID-19 vaccine. Study observations and caveats: Close to half of spike-specific TCRs reportedly recognize unmutated variant regions. Repertoires were obtained solely post-peak T cell response.

Turning to this clone: Its antigen is unidentified.

Produced via immunoSEQ multiplex PCR; TCRdb's table is partial and in-frame only. Among around 100,000 clones, roughly 90% were seen once, and the ten largest hold around 2%. Sequenced here: peripheral blood, sampled on day 0 of AZD1222 vaccination. The clonotype comes from an adult in good health.

The CDR3 sequence: CASTSGQGTNDTF. DNA of the CDR3: TGTGCCAGCACATCGGGACAGGGGACGAATGACACCTTC. V is TRBV28 and J is TRBJ1-2, with 10 bases aligning to TRBD1. This CDR3 comprises 13 residues. The V segment lost 7 bases and the J segment 12 bases; nucleotides outside the gene matches: 11. Germline assignment: CDR1 MDHEN and CDR2 SYDVKM.